The rows below give T cell receptor beta chains drawn from one sample of a study of identical twins. TCRdb used MiXCR to reprocess the 5' RACE reads, holding one entry per CDR3 protein. The repertoire holds hundreds of thousands of distinct CDR3 sequences, with less than 7% as singletons. The sequenced sample consisted of naive T cells sorted from blood. The receptors were sampled from a man aged 18 to 30 in good health. Both conserved end residues are trimmed from each CDR3. The D gene is left open where the match is weak.

J | length | V | D | CDR3
TRBJ2-1 | 15 | TRBV4-2 | NA | ASSQGSGTLSYNEQF
TRBJ2-2 | 13 | TRBV4-2 | NA | ASSQDGPPTGELF
TRBJ1-1 | 12 | TRBV20-1 | TRBD1 | SARGMTGGSEAF
TRBJ1-5 | 13 | TRBV12-3/TRBV12-4 | NA | ASSPDPGIPQPQH
TRBJ2-1 | 14 | TRBV5-1 | NA | ASSSRDSEFNNEQF
TRBJ2-3 | 15 | TRBV15 | NA | ATSREVRWSGKGTQY
TRBJ2-2 | 11 | TRBV4-1 | NA | ASQSGGTGELF
TRBJ2-3 | 11 | TRBV6-6 | NA | ASSYFYTDTQY
TRBJ2-5 | 13 | TRBV24-1 | NA | ATSDLTGARETQY
TRBJ2-3 | 14 | TRBV12-3/TRBV12-4 | TRBD2 | ASSLELAESTDTQY
TRBJ1-5 | 13 | TRBV5-6 | NA | ASSRLGGDYQPQH
TRBJ2-1 | 14 | TRBV5-1 | TRBD1 | ASSLAGQGGYNEQF
TRBJ2-3 | 14 | TRBV4-2 | TRBD1 | ASSQAGTGVEDTQY
TRBJ1-2 | 10 | TRBV20-1 | NA | SAVVGGYGYT
TRBJ2-2 | 13 | TRBV6-5 | TRBD1 | ASSYRDRVAGELF
TRBJ2-2 | 11 | TRBV5-1 | NA | ASGISNTGELF
TRBJ1-3 | 12 | TRBV20-1 | TRBD1 | SAPTGGSGNTIY
TRBJ2-1 | 10 | TRBV24-1 | TRBD2 | ATTSGSYEQF